The table lists the clone carrying this T cell receptor (beta chain) with many counts. Indicated time point: patch test 2, 6 weeks after DPC sensitization. Treatment noted: therapeutic diphenylcyclopropenone sensitization with weekly scalp DPC. People who gave samples had alopecia, were 18 to 70 years old, and were suitable for DPC. The sample is drawn from a study of human T cells and chemical hapten exposure. TCRdb re-derived calls from the RACE reads in MiXCR, one entry per CDR3 protein. Of roughly 380,000 distinct CDR3 sequences listed, about 6% are singletons. Between the trimmed V and J ends, which lost 2 bases and 6 bases, there was a span of 7 bases. The CDR3 length is 12 residues. Germline assignment: CDR1 MNHEY and CDR2 SVGAGI.

The receptor was derived from a woman aged 18-30 years with alopecia areata. Some clones in this sample may be carry-over from other donors' samples. The starting material was whole blood, obtained in connection with sensitization to the hapten diphenylcyclopropenone (DPC). The chain carries TRBV6-5 and TRBJ1-2; no firm D call. This chain's CDR3 is CASSYEGHGYTF. CDR3 DNA: TGTGCCAGCAGTTACGAGGGCCATGGCTACACCTTC.